This T cell receptor beta chain originates from a study of cytomegalovirus exposure and HLA in healthy donors (dated by TCRdb to the late 2010s). In the study overall: In an earlier analysis of some 610 of the donors, roughly 300 Gb of sequence data and roughly 100 million unique TCR beta sequences from 150 million to 200 million T cells were reported. The genetic ancestry cluster associated with self-reported Caucasian donors included roughly four fifths of the roughly 400 genotyped donors. In the later analysis, no new phenotypic data were used to find candidate immune exposures; instead, reliance was placed on TCR beta sequences and their occurrence across donors. Class I and class II HLA loci were covered by the typing at four-digit resolution. In a later genetic analysis, genome-wide SNP genotypes for about three fifths of the roughly 670 donors were used, and that subset was treated as a discovery cohort. A later analysis re-analyzed previously published TCR beta repertoires from about 730 donors and added high-resolution HLA genotyping to study TCR occurrence patterns. The number of typed donors differed by locus: roughly 629-640 for A, B, C, DRB1 and DQB1; 522 for DQA1; over 600 for DPA1; and around 470 for DPB1. The study profiled the T cell repertoires of around 700 subjects by immunosequencing and related them to cytomegalovirus serostatus. An earlier analysis of fewer than 700 of the donors applied high-throughput TCR beta sequencing to assess whether each TCR beta V gene segment acted as functional or pseudogenic. Approximately 300 gigabases of sequencing data and roughly 80 million unique TCR sequences made up an early release that covered several hundred HLA-typed donors. Every repertoire in the discovery cohort had been generated on one and the same sequencing platform. Five DR-DQ haplotypes were treated as single units for association and clustering because of strong linkage in the cohort. A separate validation cohort of 90 to 150 different subjects was used in addition to the approximately 700-subject first cohort. High-throughput TCR immunosequencing, statistical association of individual TCRs with disease status, and machine learning were combined to predict cytomegalovirus infection status. The study was designed to test whether signatures of past pathogen exposure could be identified by cataloging public T cell receptors. Alongside the repertoire data, information on donor age, sex, ethnicity and CMV serostatus was compiled. Among some 410 genotyped donors of the cohort, an average of roughly 240,000 unique TCR beta nucleotide sequences were sequenced per donor, roughly 18% of them non-productive.

The cohort was made up of 500 to 800 healthy bone marrow donors. All cohort members were sampled while nominally healthy, although unrecorded immune exposures were likely present. The donor was CMV seronegative and belonged to the group of around 400 seronegative cohort members. Each donor provided a peripheral blood sample, and peripheral blood mononuclear cells were used for TCR beta sequencing. The Qiagen DNeasy Blood Extraction Kit was used to extract genomic DNA from the blood cell samples. Preparation of the library involved the immunoSEQ multiplex PCR assay. A mixture of 60 forward primers for TCR Vbeta segments and 13 reverse primers for TCR Jbeta segments was used in the multiplex PCR. The CDR3 region of rearranged TCR beta genes was amplified from genomic DNA by a multiplex PCR assay. On the Illumina HiSeq System, the amplified TCR beta libraries were sequenced as 87-base-pair reads. The authors' pipeline ran thus. Across the 500 to 700 repertoires, a later analysis counted 60 million to 90 million unique TCR beta chains, some 11 million of which were shared by at least two donors. A nearest-neighbor algorithm error-corrected the raw reads and collapsed the reads into unique sequences, merging closely related sequences to remove PCR and sequencing errors. Alignment of CDR3 sequences to IMGT reference sequences was used to assign V, D and J gene segments. For a sequence to be retained, a match of at least six nucleotides was required to both a V gene segment and a J gene segment. A rearrangement counted as productive if the CDR3 had no stop codons and remained in frame with V and J, and every other rearrangement counted as non-productive. Following IMGT convention, CDR3 was defined as the stretch from the second conserved V-encoded cysteine up to the conserved J-encoded phenylalanine. The earlier analysis of approximately 590 of the donors excluded any sequence lacking an unambiguous match to a single V gene segment. In an earlier analysis of several hundred of the donors, V segments were called functional above 56.7% productive rearrangements and were called segregating when the between-donor standard deviation exceeded 5%. A statistical classification framework was built to diagnose cytomegalovirus status from the catalog of TCR beta chain sequences. In a later analysis, V and J genes were assigned by comparing TCR nucleotide sequences against IMGT/GENE-DB human TR gene sequences. Using the TCRdist pipeline, a later analysis assigned CDR3 sequences along with most-parsimonious VDJ recombination scenarios. In a later analysis, each TCR beta chain was defined by its CDR3 amino acid sequence together with its V-gene family, and reads without a unique V-gene family were excluded. A later analysis removed 550 to 700 highly shared, low-generation-probability nucleotide sequences to deal with suspected cross-contamination and a sequencing artifact. In a later analysis, a clonal expansion index for each public chain was calculated from normalized within-repertoire ranks of inferred template counts. In a later analysis, generation probabilities were computed using a VDJ recombination model fitted to out-of-frame rearrangements, and the results were checked against IGoR. In a later analysis, TCR-TCR, TCR-HLA and TCR-CMV co-occurrence was scored with hypergeometric tests, and a repertoire-size bias correction was applied to TCR pairs. A later analysis estimated false discovery rates by permuting HLA or CMV assignments 20 times. In a later analysis, co-occurring TCRs were grouped using DBSCAN, with TCRdist sequence similarity added in when clustering inside HLA-allele-positive subsets. Repertoires with fewer than 30,000 or more than 120,000 public chains were left out of co-occurrence clustering, as were four to six repertoires with anomalous nucleotide sharing. TCRdb re-hosts the immuneACCESS table, in-frame sequences only. Its copies lack some clones; in the studies checked, an unresolved V gene accounts for under half of them, and the cause for the rest is not known. V and J calls and clone size are those listed in that table; D and trimming were worked out from the DNA. The sample data list roughly 69,000 clones, and around 73% of these were observed just once. The top ten clones comprise 5.4% of the sample.

Counted from cysteine to phenylalanine, this CDR3 has 12 amino acids. Only CDR3 DNA remains: 36 bases, in frame from the first base. Germline trimming amounts to 5 bases on V and 10 bases on J, with 5 as the count of junction bases outside the gene matches. Per the germline V gene (reference sequence), LNHDA is the CDR1 and SQIVND is the CDR2. Of note for this clone: This clone's antigen is unknown. Per-base quality was not reported, and no clone a single base away is much larger than it.

Results the study describes overall, beyond this receptor: A further reported finding was that TCR beta sequences accurately predicted the HLA-A and HLA-B alleles for most subjects in the first cohort. The cohort was sequenced for TCR beta chains only, and without alpha or paired-chain data the features that could be detected were limited. When HLA alleles, especially DR and DQ, strongly co-occurred, attributing TCR associations to individual alleles was difficult. The only immune exposure information available for the cohort was CMV serostatus. Correlated functional status among segregating V segments might be attributable to linkage disequilibrium, but an unknown experimental factor could not be ruled out. In a later analysis, several top co-occurrence clusters were reported to appear linked to parvovirus B19, influenza, CMV and Epstein-Barr virus. A later analysis found that most CMV-associated TCR beta chains appeared HLA-restricted, with HLA associations seemingly driven largely by CMV exposure. In a later analysis, around 15,000 TCR beta sequences were associated with specific HLA alleles at a false discovery rate of 0.05. The classifier was reported to diagnose cytomegalovirus status with high specificity and sensitivity in both the original and validation cohorts. A later analysis found that TCR association rates varied across HLA loci, with DRB1 alleles showing the most associated TCRs and HLA-C alleles the fewest. The authors suggested that the approach could potentially be generalized to other disease states and immunological phenotypes. A later genetic analysis reported fewer N-insertions in productive TCRs among donors in an Asian-associated ancestry cluster than the approximately 670-donor mean. In a later genetic analysis, a missense DCLRE1C variant was associated with V-gene and J-gene trimming of TCR beta chains, and the association was replicated in an independent cohort. A few of the identified cytomegalovirus-associated TCR beta chains were confirmed in vitro to be specific for cytomegalovirus antigens. Because the 87-base-pair reads could not distinguish some IMGT-functional V segments, including TRBV6-2 and TRBV6-3, those segments were excluded. Because counts were too low, roughly 16 rarely observed V segments, including chromosome 9 orphons, were excluded from the earlier analysis of around 590 of the donors. The study listed 150 to 200 TCR beta chains as associated with cytomegalovirus. Broadly in line with IMGT annotations, most TCR beta V segments showed up in productive rearrangements about 87% or about 30% of the time in an earlier analysis of a few hundred of the donors. A cluster of highly shared sequence variants was judged likely to represent a technical artifact of the sequencing pipeline. Sequencing depth was assumed to be roughly uniform across donors in the presence/absence analyses, though that assumption may not hold. Because HLA typing was missing for some donors at each locus, association tests included only the typed subset. Across donors, most TCR sequences were observed very rarely, whereas some public TCRs were present in many individuals. Compared with equally common non-associated chains, HLA-associated TCR beta chains in a later analysis were more clonally expanded and had lower generation probabilities.

The source material was PBMCs. This clonotype was sampled from a man aged 50-60 years in good health and CMV-seronegative. The chain employs TRBV19 and TRBJ1-2, and 9 junctional nucleotides match TRBD1. The CDR3: CASSEGQGYYTF. The sequenced DNA: TGTGCCAGTAGTGAAGGACAGGGGTACTACACCTTC.